This T cell receptor (beta chain) was captured in a study of Ad26.COV2.S vaccination and SARS-CoV-2 variants. Study overall: The donor belonged to the COV1001 Ad26.COV2.S trial arm. By the intramuscular route, Ad26.COV2.S was given once, or twice 56 days apart.

CDR1 SGDLS and CDR2 YYNGEE come from the germline V gene. The CDR3 consists of 17 residues. J lost 1 base, V lost 0 bases, and 4 bases had no gene match. Assay used: immunoSEQ multiplex PCR; TCRdb lists only in-frame clones, some missing. The table includes fewer than 500,000 clones, about 88% detected once. The treatment is: about 20 received Ad26.COV2.S at low or high dose, single or two shots; about 5 received placebo; per-sample allocation not given. All samples were drawn on day 63, counting from the first vaccine or placebo injection. It was Wuhan-strain SARS-CoV-2 spike that the Ad26 vaccine vector expressed.

This receptor was identified in a person aged 18-65 years who received the Ad26.COV2.S COVID-19 vaccine or a placebo. V is TRBV9 and J is TRBJ2-6; TRBD2 agrees at 7 bases. The sequencing used peripheral blood, collected in a trial of Ad26.COV2.S vaccine versus placebo. The CDR3 coding sequence is TGTGCCAGCAGCGTAGCGTTCGGGGGGTCTGGGGCCAACGTCCTGACTTTC. This translates into CASSVAFGGSGANVLTF.